This T cell receptor beta chain was documented in a study of cytomegalovirus exposure and HLA in healthy donors. Study context: The roughly 120 million unique TCR beta sequences, from about 190 million T cells, were found by an earlier analysis.

To note about this clone: Its antigen is currently unknown.

The study, taken as a whole, reports: When analyzed later, a missense DCLRE1C variant was found to be linked to TCR beta V- and J-gene trimming.

This CDR3 region has 15 residues. Germline V lookup: CDR1 SGHRS, CDR2 YFSETQ. V was pared by 1 base and J by 7 bases, with 17 bases between. PCR was performed using 60 Vbeta and 13 Jbeta primers. Using immunoSEQ multiplex PCR, the repertoire was profiled, and TCRdb retains in-frame clones only, with some absent. This table holds a few hundred thousand clones, approximately 84% found once. The source of this sequence is a woman aged 40 to 49 in good health and CMV-seronegative. The sample taken for sequencing was PBMCs. This chain links TRBV5-1 with TRBJ1-1; D is perhaps TRBD1 (6 bases). The CDR3 spells CASSLIGGESREAFF. The CDR3 DNA is TGCGCCAGCAGCTTGATTGGGGGCGAATCCCGTGAAGCTTTCTTT.